Listed below are T cell receptor beta chains from one sample, sequenced in a study of cytomegalovirus exposure and HLA in healthy donors. Sequencing used immunoSEQ multiplex PCR; TCRdb keeps in-frame clones, though not all of them. In the table there are 60,000 to 70,000 clones, about 84% of which are singletons. Sequenced material: PBMCs. Receptors originate from a man younger than 35 in good health and CMV-seropositive. Each CDR3 is given with its conserved first and last residue. A D gene is named only where the DNA matches it firmly. Clone size is not always given. Where it is, it says once, few, many or a class for expanded clones.

J gene,clone size,V gene,D gene,CDR3 DNA,CDR3 protein
TRBJ2-1,NA,TRBV30,TRBD2,TGTGCCTGGAGTGTACTGGCGGGAGTCTACAATGAGCAGTTCTTC,CAWSVLAGVYNEQFF
TRBJ2-2,NA,TRBV28,TRBD1,TGTGCCAGCAGTTTAATGGGGGTTCGAACAGGGGGAGGCACCGGGGAGCTGTTTTTT,CASSLMGVRTGGGTGELFF
TRBJ2-2,NA,TRBV30,NA,TGTGCCTGGACCGGAGTATCCGGGGAGCTGTTTTTT,CAWTGVSGELFF
TRBJ2-5,NA,TRBV6-5,NA,TGTGCCAGCAGATCTCCGGAGACCCAGTACTTC,CASRSPETQYF
TRBJ1-4,NA,TRBV15,NA,TGTGCCACCAGCAGACCAGGTGAAAAACTGTTTTTT,CATSRPGEKLFF
TRBJ1-5,NA,TRBV18,NA,TGTGCCAGCTCACCAGGGCAGCCTAATCAGCCCCAGCATTTT,CASSPGQPNQPQHF
TRBJ2-1,NA,TRBV30,TRBD2,TGTGCCTGGAGAACTAGCGGGGGAGGGGATGAGCAGTTCTTC,CAWRTSGGGDEQFF
TRBJ1-4,NA,TRBV4-1,NA,TGCGCCAGCAGCCAAAATACCGGGACATCTAATGAAAAACTGTTTTTT,CASSQNTGTSNEKLFF
TRBJ2-2,NA,TRBV5-4,TRBD2,TGTGCCAGCAGCCGACCCGGGGGGGGTAGCACCGGGGAGCTGTTTTTT,CASSRPGGGSTGELFF
TRBJ2-7,NA,TRBV30,NA,TGTGCCTGGAGGAGCAGGGAGGCCGAGCAGTACTTC,CAWRSREAEQYF
TRBJ1-1,NA,TRBV10-2,NA,TGCGCCAGCAGGTTCGGGGACACTGAAGCTTTCTTT,CASRFGDTEAFF
TRBJ2-7,NA,TRBV28,TRBD1,TGTGCCAGCAGTTTGGACAGGGGCGTCCCTTACGAGCAGTACTTC,CASSLDRGVPYEQYF
TRBJ2-1,NA,TRBV30,TRBD2,TGTGCCTGGAGTGTACGGGAGGTCAATGAGCAGTTCTTC,CAWSVREVNEQFF
TRBJ1-2,NA,TRBV29-1,NA,TGCAGCGTTCCCGAAGGGGCAGGGGAGGGCATATGGATCGTCCCGGGCTACACCTTC,CSVPEGAGEGIWIVPGYTF
TRBJ1-1,few,TRBV9,NA,TGTGCCAGCAGCGTAGGCTACAGGGTTGGGAACACTGAAGCTTTCTTT,CASSVGYRVGNTEAFF
TRBJ1-1,NA,TRBV27,NA,TGTGCCAGCAGTTTAGGCGGACAGAACACTGAAGCTTTCTTT,CASSLGGQNTEAFF
TRBJ2-7,NA,TRBV18,NA,TGTGCCAGCTCACCACCCGGGGAAATATACGAGCAGTACTTC,CASSPPGEIYEQYF
TRBJ2-7,once,TRBV18,TRBD2,TGTGCCAGCTCACCCAAGCCAGGACTAGCGGGGTACGAGCAGTACTTC,CASSPKPGLAGYEQYF
TRBJ1-1,NA,TRBV20-1,NA,TGCAGTGCCCCCTATAACACTGAAGCTTTCTTT,CSAPYNTEAFF
TRBJ1-4,NA,TRBV18,NA,TGTGCCAGCTCACCACAACAGGGTCCAGCTAATGAAAAACTGTTTTTT,CASSPQQGPANEKLFF
TRBJ2-1,NA,TRBV29-1,NA,TGCAGCGGTGGACAGAACAATGAGCAGTTCTTC,CSGGQNNEQFF
TRBJ2-2,NA,TRBV19,NA,TGTGCCAGTAATCCAAAACTAGCCGGGGAGCTGTTTTTT,CASNPKLAGELFF
TRBJ1-2,NA,TRBV6-5,NA,TGTGCCAGCAGTTACGGGGGGGTGACGGGCTACACCTTC,CASSYGGVTGYTF